This TCR beta chain was documented in a study of blood T cell repertoires in COVID-19. Produced via immunoSEQ multiplex PCR; TCRdb's table is partial and in-frame only. Counted here are around 190,000 clones, approximately 90% occurring once; the ten biggest clones make up approximately 4.4%. In germline, CDR1 is SNHLY, CDR2 FYNNEI. V was cut by 6 bases and J by 5 bases, with 16 bases left in between. There are 15 residues in the CDR3. The sequenced sample consisted of peripheral blood. The clonotype originates from a human donor in a cohort sampled during active COVID-19. V and J are TRBV2 and TRBJ1-4; D is perhaps TRBD1 (6 bases). CDR3 nucleotide sequence: TGTGCCAGCAGACGACGGGACACCGGCAATGAAAAACTGTTTTTT. Its translation: CASRRRDTGNEKLFF. Together with reference TRBV2 and TRBJ1-4, the CDR3 gives the full variable domain: EPEVTQTPSHQVTQMGQEVILRCVPISNHLYFYWYRQILGQKVEFLVSFYNNEISEKSEIFDDQFSVERPDGSNFTLKIRSTKLEDSAMYFCASRRRDTGNEKLFFGSGTQLSVL.